The following is a T cell receptor beta chain sequence with its context. The antigen it recognizes is unknown. Base qualities are not recorded, but no much larger clone differs from it by a single base. The CDR1 and CDR2 encoded by the germline V gene (reference sequence) are GTSNPN and SVGIG. The CDR3 has 16 amino acids, counting the end cysteine and phenylalanine. The read is trimmed to its CDR3 DNA, 48 bases read in frame from base 1. V is shortened by 1 base, J by 1 base, and the region joining them spans 14 bases. TCRbeta CDR3 regions were amplified from genomic DNA by means of the immunoSEQ Assay, a bias-controlled multiplex PCR. The authors processed their data as follows. The number of nucleated cells in each sample was estimated from the amplification of reference gene primers within the assay. To quantify the absolute abundance of each unique TCRbeta CDR3 rearrangement, sequence reads were collapsed and filtered. Productive Simpson clonality was computed per sample as the square root of Simpson's diversity index over productive rearrangements. TCRdb limited this immuneACCESS table to in-frame rearrangements with V and J called. A share of clones is missing; checked studies link under half to unresolved V genes, and the rest is unexplained. V, J and clone size were drawn from that table, and D and trimming were deduced from the DNA. The sample table contains hundreds of thousands of clones; only one count was recorded for roughly 86% of them. The biggest ten clones account for 1.5% to 2% of the sample.

The record originates from a study of blood T cell repertoires in COVID-19 (dated by TCRdb to 2020 to 2021). In terms of the full investigation: For ImmuneRACE Cohort 3, a participant was defined as recovered based on two consecutive negative NP/OP PCR tests, clearance by a healthcare professional, or resolution of symptoms. Samples covering the acute and convalescent phases of COVID-19 were provided by collaborators in the United States, Italy and Spain. The material from the prospective study consisted of cDNA or gDNA derived from T cells, B-cell-depleted T cells, or PBMCs. Deeply sampled blood TCRbeta repertoires from subjects exposed to, actively infected with, or recovered from COVID-19 were included in the dataset. The repertoires were made available in a free public database intended to serve as a resource for research on the immune response to SARS-CoV-2. Samples were obtained from the ongoing ImmuneRACE study (first 160 participants) and from roughly 1,300 subjects provided by 6 global collaborators. A de-identified subject ID, COVID-19 status, age in years and sex were almost always included in the sample metadata. Where available, HLA class I and class II types were obtained from metadata supplied by the sample provider rather than from assay-based typing. Points the paper makes about the study in general: The amount of clinical and demographic metadata varied by source and participant and was provided uncurated.

In the prospective study, participants were about 18 to 95 years old, resided in approximately 22 geographic areas of the United States, and were enrolled through a virtual design. Cohort assignment in the prospective study relied on participant-reported clinical history from a screening survey and a study questionnaire. In the prospective study, whole blood, serum and a nasopharyngeal or oropharyngeal swab were collected from each participant by mobile phlebotomists. Over a roughly two-month period, participants in the prospective study had the option of providing additional blood draws and questionnaires. Before DNA extraction, blood samples from the prospective study were shipped at room temperature or frozen.

This receptor was obtained from a man in his forties in a cohort exposed to, infected with or recovered from COVID-19 (not recorded which). This receptor chain uses TRBV30 and TRBJ1-5, with the D gene not clear enough to name. The sample consisted of PBMCs or T cells enriched from blood (not recorded which). The CDR3 here reads CAWSELSSISNQPQHF. The DNA is TGTGCCTGGAGTGAATTGTCTAGTATAAGCAATCAGCCCCAGCATTTT.